A single TCR beta chain is shown here with its context. The sample originates from a study of T cells in tuberculosis. As for the study in general: CD1B tetramers identified T cells specific for mycobacterial lipid GMM.

Trimming removed 1 base from V and 6 bases from J; junction bases left unmatched: 7. The germline gives CDR1 SGHTA, CDR2 FQGNSA. The CDR3 loop spans 15 amino acids. Sequencing was performed with immunoSEQ multiplex PCR; in TCRdb, only in-frame clones are kept and a portion is missing. The profile shows tens of thousands of clones, around 92% of them singletons. The time point here: new active TB diagnosis, blood taken before or within 7 days of starting treatment. This sequence was found in an adult with tuberculosis. Some clones in this sample may be carry-over from other donors' samples. Sequenced material: PBMCs, taken at tuberculosis diagnosis. This rearrangement joins TRBV7-2 to TRBJ2-7, with 9 positions matching TRBD2. For the CDR3, the DNA is TGTGCCAGCAGCTTAGAGGGGACTAGCTCAGCCGAGCAGTACTTC. Its protein product is CASSLEGTSSAEQYF.